Sequencing of this T cell receptor beta chain was carried out in a study of blood T cell repertoires in COVID-19. Looking at the study overall: Samples taken during acute and convalescent COVID-19 were collected in the United States, Italy and Spain. Nucleic acid was either cDNA or gDNA, and it came from T cells, B-cell-depleted T cells, or PBMCs.

Participant-reported clinical history was the basis for cohort assignment. V lost 3 bases and J lost 3; bases outside the gene matches: 6. CDR3 size: 16 residues. Germline V CDR1 and CDR2: SGHRS, YFSETQ. Source study methods: Amplification of reference gene primers provided the estimated nucleated cell counts. The assay was immunoSEQ multiplex PCR, and TCRdb's table has in-frame clones only and misses some. V, J and clone size are those of that table, while D and trimming were read from the DNA. The profile shows around 450,000 clones, about 92% of them singletons. This clonotype was obtained from a man aged 18 to 29 who had recovered from COVID-19. The chain couples TRBV5-1 to TRBJ1-4; 9 bases fit TRBD1. Sample: PBMCs or T cells enriched from blood (not recorded which). The CDR3 DNA sequence: TGCGCCAGCAGCTACGACAGGGGGATGGCTAATGAAAAACTGTTTTTT. This translates into CASSYDRGMANEKLFF.